This T cell receptor beta chain comes out of a study of T cells in Graves' hyperthyroidism and ophthalmopathy. As for this clonotype: The antigen is not known. The junction and the germline gene differ at one end; a read error may be behind it.

Germline V lookup: CDR1 ENHRY, CDR2 SYGVKD. The length of the CDR3 is 14 residues. Amplified regions were TCR beta CDR3 sequences from RNA transcripts. HTBI primers were the set used in a first-round RT-PCR of the TCR CDR3. TCRdb independently ran MiXCR on the multiplex PCR reads; one entry per CDR3 protein. This sample yields roughly 510,000 distinct CDR3 sequences, of which over 45% are seen a single time; about 43% belongs to the top ten. Study-wide points: Blood shared most expanded thyroid clonotypes above 0.001. By a 13 V-J model, ophthalmopathy was set apart from stable hyperthyroidism.

It was uncontrolled infection, other autoimmune disease, pregnancy or lactation that excluded patients. Thyroid ultrasound and orbital computed tomography, with clinical symptoms and serum thyroxine and TRAb, informed diagnoses. The clonotype comes from an adult woman with Graves' disease, either hyperthyroidism or ophthalmopathy (not recorded which). The chain combines TRBV10-3 with TRBJ1-6; D possibly corresponds to TRBD1 (5 bases). Sequencing used peripheral blood or thyroid tissue (not recorded which). CDR3 sequence: CASSLTAYNSPLHF. CDR3 bases: TGTGCCAGCAGTTTGACAGCTTATAATTCACCCCTCCACTTT.